This entry lists 8 T cell receptor beta chains sequenced from one sample in a study of blood T cell repertoires in COVID-19. Here immunoSEQ multiplex PCR was the method, and the copy in TCRdb shows in-frame clones only, minus some. The repertoire holds roughly 400,000 clones, with roughly 90% as singletons. Sequenced: PBMCs or T cells enriched from blood (not recorded which). These receptors all come from a woman aged 40 to 50 who had been exposed to COVID-19.

The V call is TRBV25-1, the J call TRBJ1-3, with unresolved D. Germline CDR1 is MGHDK and CDR2 is SYGVNS. Deletions cut 4 bases from V and 6 bases from J, with 10 bases between. The CDR3 totals 13 residues. As DNA, the CDR3 is TGTGCCAGCAGTGCCGAGGGTAAAAACACCATATATTTT. Translation gives CASSAEGKNTIYF. Combining the CDR3 with reference TRBV25-1 and TRBJ1-3 gives the whole variable domain EADIYQTPRYLVIGTGKKITLECSQTMGHDKMYWYQQDPGMELHLIHYSYGVNSTEKGDLSSESTVSRIRTEHFPLTLESARPSHTSQYLCASSAEGKNTIYFGEGSWLTVV.

The J gene is TRBJ2-1, the V gene TRBV18; 7 bases agree with TRBD2. This CDR3 has 13 amino acids. J was trimmed by 9 bases and V by 2 bases; bases with no gene match: 4. The germline CDR1 and CDR2 sequences are KGHSH and LQKENI. The CDR3 nucleotides read TGTGCCAGCTCACCAGGGGGGGAGATTGAGCAGTTCTTC. Its protein is CASSPGGEIEQFF. The full variable domain, with the rest looked up from reference TRBV18 and TRBJ2-1, is NAGVMQNPRHLVRRRGQEARLRCSPMKGHSHVYWYRQLPEEGLKFMVYLQKENIIDESGMPKERFSAEFPKEGPSILRIQQVVRGDSAAYFCASSPGGEIEQFFGPGTRLTVL.

The rearrangement joins TRBV7-6 to TRBJ1-5, with 10 bases lining up with TRBD1. Germline CDR1 and CDR2: SGHVS and FNYEAQ. V shed 1 base, J shed 7 bases, and the junction held 16 bases outside the gene matches. This CDR3 comprises 19 residues. CDR3 in amino acids: CASSLGQGAYPASEQPQHF. In DNA, the CDR3 is TGTGCCAGCAGCTTAGGACAGGGGGCTTACCCTGCTTCGGAACAGCCCCAGCATTTT.

In its sample, this clone was seen a few times. The chain links TRBV6-2 or TRBV6-3 to TRBJ1-2, with 8 bases that match TRBD1. Germline lookup yields CDR1 MNHEY and CDR2 SVGEGT. There are 16 residues in the CDR3. After removal of 5 bases from V and 4 bases from J, the junction contained 12 bases not matched to a gene. The CDR3 DNA reads as TGTGCCAGCAGTGCTCTCGGACAGGGATCCGCCTATGGCTACACCTTC. Translation: CASSALGQGSAYGYTF.

This clone was seen only once. The chain carries TRBV19 and TRBJ2-3; 8 bases agree with TRBD1. V lost 8 bases and J lost 1; bases outside the gene matches: 11. CDR3 size: 16 residues. Germline-derived CDR1 and CDR2 are LNHDA and SQIVND (reference sequence). CDR3 loop: CASAGEEDRGTDTQYF. The CDR3 region has the DNA TGTGCCAGTGCCGGAGAAGAGGACAGGGGCACAGATACGCAGTATTTT. The variable domain in full, with the rest retrieved from reference TRBV19 and TRBJ2-3, is DGGITQSPKYLFRKEGQNVTLSCEQNLNHDAMYWYRQDPGQGLRLIYYSQIVNDFQKGDIAEGYSVSREKKESFPLTVTSAQKNPTAFYLCASAGEEDRGTDTQYFGPGTRLTVL.

The V call is TRBV9, the J call TRBJ1-3; D is unclear. The CDR3 has 15 amino acids. Germline V CDR1 and CDR2: SGDLS, YYNGEE. Trimming removed 0 bases at V and 1 base at J, with 8 bases between. The CDR3 loop is CASSVDAGSGNTIYF. The CDR3 bases are TGTGCCAGCAGCGTAGATGCAGGATCTGGAAACACCATATATTTT.

The rearrangement joins TRBV19 to TRBJ1-1; D call uncertain. V gave up 4 bases and J gave up 0 bases, with 12 bases separating them. Germline CDR1 reads LNHDA; CDR2 reads SQIVND (reference sequence). The CDR3 spans 15 residues. CDR3 coding DNA: TGTGCCAGTAGTACCCTACAGATAATGAACACTGAAGCTTTCTTT. It yields the protein CASSTLQIMNTEAFF.

The chain is built from TRBV11-3 and TRBJ2-7, with 14 bases fitting TRBD2. The CDR3 has 15 residues. V shed 6 bases, J shed 6 bases, and the junction held 7 bases outside the gene matches. The V gene's germline CDR1 is SGHNT and CDR2 YENEEA. The CDR3 DNA follows: TGTGCCAGCAGTCCTACAGGACTAGCGGGAGGCGAGCAGTACTTC. Translated: CASSPTGLAGGEQYF.